This entry lists 3 T cell receptor beta chains sequenced from one sample in a study of low-dose radiotherapy and immunotherapy resistance in tumors (dated 2022 in TCRdb). Sample time point, as interpreted from the label and publication: after trial treatment. Sample treatment or condition, as interpreted from the label and publication: LDRT plus nivolumab, ipilimumab, low-dose cyclophosphamide and aspirin (RACIN trial). TCRdb shows the sequencer as Illumina MiniSeq. To make first-strand cDNA, Superscript III was used along with a set of TRAV- and TRBV-specific primers so that both the TCRalpha and TCRbeta chains were covered. TCRs were amplified with Phusion for around 20 PCR cycles, with a constant-region primer paired with the adapter attached to the V primers. The raw public reads went through TCRdb reprocessing: fastp at Q25, MiXCR clone calling, in-frame beta chains kept. All rows with the same CDR3 protein become a single entry with the most common DNA and genes. In this sample the table shows about 39,000 distinct CDR3 sequences, around 20% of which occur a single time. The ten largest clones capture approximately 9% of the sample.

Source: PBMCs, taken after low-dose radiotherapy plus immunotherapy. These receptors were obtained from a female donor with ovarian cancer.

Turning to this clonotype: This likely traces to a read error, being one base from a far larger clone. The chain is built from TRBV13 and TRBJ2-7; D remains unclear. This CDR3 has 11 residues. In germline, CDR1 is PRHDT, CDR2 FYEKMQ (reference sequence). Between the trimmed V and J ends, which lost 6 bases and 9 bases, there was a span of 12 bases. Written as DNA, the CDR3 is TGTGCCAGCAGTGAAGGTGGTGGGCAGTACTTC. It specifies CASSEGGGQYF.

This clonotype was detected many times. The gene calls are TRBV12-3 or TRBV12-4 and TRBJ1-1; perhaps TRBD1 as D (5 bases). The ends were cut back, 3 bases at V and 1 base at J, with 9 bases in the middle. The CDR3 contains 14 residues. The CDR3 DNA reads TGTGCCAGCAGTTTTGGAGGGGCGAACACTGAAGCTTTCTTT. It translates to CASSFGGANTEAFF.

This clonotype has a count of ten or more. The chain employs TRBV25-1 and TRBJ1-5; D is possibly TRBD1 (5 bases). Trimming left V 3 bases short and J 0 bases short, with 12 bases between. Germline values: CDR1 MGHDK, CDR2 SYGVNS. This CDR3 has 16 amino acids. The CDR3, as DNA: TGTGCCAGCAGTGACAACAGGAGTAATAGCAATCAGCCCCAGCATTTT. Its protein is CASSDNRSNSNQPQHF.